The 9 T cell receptor beta chains reported below all come from one sample, sequenced in a study of OX40 agonist ivuxolimab in advanced cancers. Method: immunoSEQ multiplex PCR; TCRdb's copy keeps in-frame clones and lacks some. The table records 70,000 or so clones, around nine tenths of them present only once. Here the sequenced sample was CD4+ or CD8+ T cells sorted from blood, taken in a trial of the OX40 agonist ivuxolimab. These receptors were collected from an adult with an advanced solid tumor such as melanoma, head and neck, liver or kidney cancer.

The chain is built from TRBV5-4 and TRBJ2-2, with 10 bases matching TRBD2. The CDR3 sequence is 16 residues long. V shed 0 bases, J shed 2 bases, and the junction held 1 base outside the gene matches. CDR1 and CDR2 (germline): SGHNT, YYREEE (reference sequence). The CDR3: CASSLGLAGNTGELFF. DNA of the CDR3: TGTGCCAGCAGCTTGGGACTAGCGGGTAACACCGGGGAGCTGTTTTTT.

This sequence joins TRBV4-2 and TRBJ2-3; 9 nucleotides match TRBD1. Germline values: CDR1 LGHNA, CDR2 YNFKEQ. CDR3 length: 16 amino acids. Trimming cost V 1 base and J 4 bases; bases outside gene matches: 6. The CDR3 DNA reads TGTGCCAGCAGCCAAGGGGAGGGACAGGGAGCAGATACGCAGTATTTT. It is translated as CASSQGEGQGADTQYF.

This rearrangement joins TRBV5-1 to TRBJ2-5; D is possibly TRBD2 (7 bases). Germline V gene sequence: CDR1 SGHRS, CDR2 YFSETQ. This CDR3 has 16 residues. V was shortened by 2 bases and J by 3 bases, with 17 bases between the two germline ends. The CDR3 is CASSFASGGLKETQYF. For the CDR3, the DNA is TGCGCCAGCAGCTTTGCCTCCGGGGGGCTCAAAGAGACCCAGTACTTC.

This clone appeared once. This chain links TRBV9 with TRBJ2-7, with TRBD2 matching over 9 bases. The CDR3 is 15 amino acids. J gave up 1 base and V 7 bases, and 9 bases lay outside the gene matches. Germline-derived CDR1 and CDR2 are SGDLS and YYNGEE. In DNA form, the CDR3 reads TGTGCCAGCGCTAGCGGGACCGGGACTTCCTACGAGCAGTACTTC. Translated, it gives CASASGTGTSYEQYF.

This sequence joins TRBV7-2 and TRBJ2-7, with 9 bases that match TRBD1. The CDR3 consists of 13 residues. With V trimmed by 5 bases and J by 4 bases, 3 bases remained unmatched. Germline V lookup: CDR1 SGHTA, CDR2 FQGNSA. As DNA, the CDR3 is TGTGCCAGCAGCCAGGACAGGGGATACGAGCAGTACTTC. Its protein product is CASSQDRGYEQYF.

This sequence joins TRBV9 and TRBJ2-1; D is possibly TRBD2 (7 bases). Germline V gives CDR1 SGDLS, CDR2 YYNGEE. The CDR3 consists of 15 residues. V was pared by 0 bases and J by 8 bases, with 15 bases between. In nucleotides, the CDR3 is TGTGCCAGCAGCGTAGCGGGGGGCTTCATCGATGAGCAGTTCTTC. Its translation is CASSVAGGFIDEQFF.

This chain connects TRBV5-5 to TRBJ2-7; D call uncertain. V dropped 0 bases and J dropped 0 bases, with 7 bases sitting between them. CDR3 length equals 14 residues. Germline CDR1 SGHKS, CDR2 YYEKEE (reference sequence). CDR3 in DNA: TGTGCCAGCAGCTTGGACCTTTTCTCCTACGAGCAGTACTTC. As protein: CASSLDLFSYEQYF.

The genes are TRBV6-1 and TRBJ2-5, with 10 bases identical to TRBD2. Germline V lookup: CDR1 MNHNS, CDR2 SASEGT. The CDR3 covers 17 residues. The V gene end was trimmed by 2 bases and the J gene end by 4 bases; junction bases not matched to a gene: 10. CDR3 sequence (DNA): TGTGCCAGCAGTGAATCGGGACTAGCGTGGCGAGTAGAGACCCAGTACTTC. Its protein product is CASSESGLAWRVETQYF.

The CDR3 spells CAWSPQGPPYEQYF. CDR3 DNA: TGTGCCTGGAGTCCTCAGGGGCCCCCCTACGAGCAGTACTTC. This chain uses TRBV30 with TRBJ2-7, with a weak D call TRBD1 (6 bases). Trimming cost V 2 bases and J 2 bases, with 13 bases left between them. Germline assignment: CDR1 GTSNPN and CDR2 SVGIG (reference sequence). This CDR3 spans 14 amino acids.